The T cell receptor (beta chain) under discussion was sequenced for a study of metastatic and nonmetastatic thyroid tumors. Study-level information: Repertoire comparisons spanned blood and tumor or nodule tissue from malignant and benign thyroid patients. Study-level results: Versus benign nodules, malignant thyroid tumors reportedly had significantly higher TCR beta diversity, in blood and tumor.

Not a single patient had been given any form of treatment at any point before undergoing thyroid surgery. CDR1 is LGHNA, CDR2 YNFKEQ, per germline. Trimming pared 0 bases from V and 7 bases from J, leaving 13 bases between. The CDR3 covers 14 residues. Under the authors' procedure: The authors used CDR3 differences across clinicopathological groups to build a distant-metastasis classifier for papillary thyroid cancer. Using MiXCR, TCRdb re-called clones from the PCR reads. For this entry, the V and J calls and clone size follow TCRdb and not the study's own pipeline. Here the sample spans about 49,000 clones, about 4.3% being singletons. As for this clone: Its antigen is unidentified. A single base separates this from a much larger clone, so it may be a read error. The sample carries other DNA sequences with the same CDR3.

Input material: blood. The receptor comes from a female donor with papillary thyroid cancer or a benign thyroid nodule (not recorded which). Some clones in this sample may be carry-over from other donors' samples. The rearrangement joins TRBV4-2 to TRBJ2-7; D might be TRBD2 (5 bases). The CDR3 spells CASSQDWSGYEQYF. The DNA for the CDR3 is TGTGCCAGCAGCCAAGATTGGAGCGGCTATGAGCAGTACTTC.